Listed below are T cell receptor beta chains from one sample, sequenced in a study of cytomegalovirus exposure and HLA in healthy donors. TCRdb keeps only in-frame clones here, not all; method: immunoSEQ multiplex PCR. This table holds roughly 150,000 clones, roughly 90% found once. The source material was PBMCs. Receptors were obtained from a woman aged 18-29 years in good health and CMV-seropositive. Each CDR3 is given with its conserved first and last residue. A D gene is named only where the DNA matches it firmly. For some rows the clone size is stated as once, few or many, or as a class when expanded; others skip it.

len | j_gene | v_gene | abundance | d_gene | CDR3nt | CDR3aa
16 | TRBJ1-1 | TRBV19 | - | - | TGTGCCAGTAGTCTTACCCGGGGGGCGCTAACCACTGAAGCTTTCTTT | CASSLTRGALTTEAFF
13 | TRBJ2-7 | TRBV6-5 | - | - | TGTGCCAGCAGTCAGGGCCAATACTACGAGCAGTACTTC | CASSQGQYYEQYF
17 | TRBJ1-5 | TRBV7-2 | - | TRBD1 | TGTGCCAGCAGCTTAGCCGGGACAGGGGGCTCAGGTCAGCCCCAGCATTTT | CASSLAGTGGSGQPQHF
13 | TRBJ1-3 | TRBV2 | - | - | TGTGCCAGCAGTGTAGAGACTGGAAACACCATATATTTT | CASSVETGNTIYF
13 | TRBJ2-7 | TRBV4-1 | - | - | TGCGCCAGCAGCCAACGACCCCAGGGCGAGCAGTACTTC | CASSQRPQGEQYF
15 | TRBJ2-5 | TRBV6-5 | - | TRBD1 | TGTGCCAGCAGCTTCGACAGGGGGAGTCGGGAGACCCAGTACTTC | CASSFDRGSRETQYF
16 | TRBJ2-3 | TRBV5-4 | - | TRBD2 | TGTGCCAGCAGACCCGGGACTAGCGGGAGAGGAGATACGCAGTATTTT | CASRPGTSGRGDTQYF
16 | TRBJ2-5 | TRBV6-5 | - | - | TGTGCCAGCAGTTACAGTGGGGTGAGATCGGGGGAGACCCAGTACTTC | CASSYSGVRSGETQYF
12 | TRBJ2-3 | TRBV10-3 | - | - | TGTGCCATCGCTAGCGGCACAGATACGCAGTATTTT | CAIASGTDTQYF
15 | TRBJ1-1 | TRBV12-5 | once | - | TGTGCTAGTGGTTTGGACGGACACCCGAACACTGAAGCTTTCTTT | CASGLDGHPNTEAFF
15 | TRBJ2-7 | TRBV4-1 | - | - | TGCGCCAGCAGCCGGATGTTAGGGGTGTCCTACGAGCAGTACTTC | CASSRMLGVSYEQYF
14 | TRBJ1-3 | TRBV5-4 | - | TRBD1 | TGTGCCAGCAGCTTGGTAGGAGCAGGGGGCACCATATATTTT | CASSLVGAGGTIYF
13 | TRBJ1-2 | TRBV7-2 | - | - | TGTGCCAGCAGCCCCGGGGGGAGCTATGGCTACACCTTC | CASSPGGSYGYTF
11 | TRBJ2-5 | TRBV18 | - | - | TGTGCCAGCTCACCGAGAGAGACCCAGTACTTC | CASSPRETQYF
16 | TRBJ2-7 | TRBV18 | - | TRBD1 | TGTGCCAGCTCACGAGCCGGGACAGGGGGTGGGTACGAGCAGTACTTC | CASSRAGTGGGYEQYF
14 | TRBJ1-1 | TRBV29-1 | - | TRBD1 | TGCAGCGTTGAAGATGCAGGGGGAGACACTGAAGCTTTCTTT | CSVEDAGGDTEAFF
12 | TRBJ2-7 | TRBV28 | - | - | TGTGCCAGCAGTAGTCCGGGGTACGAGCAGTACTTC | CASSSPGYEQYF